Following are 19 T cell receptor beta chains from one sample sequenced in a study of blood T cell repertoires in COVID-19. Using immunoSEQ multiplex PCR, the repertoire was profiled, and TCRdb retains in-frame clones only, with some absent. Among under 350,000 clones listed, roughly 85% were seen once. What was sequenced was PBMCs or T cells enriched from blood (not recorded which). These receptors were taken from a woman between 35 and 50 years old with acute COVID-19.

The rearrangement joins TRBV27 to TRBJ1-1; 10 bases are shared with TRBD1. Germline CDR1 reads MNHEY; CDR2 reads SMNVEV (reference sequence). Unmatched junction bases numbered 7, after V lost 5 bases and J lost 10 bases. This CDR3 contains 13 residues. The CDR3 DNA reads as TGTGCCAGCAGTCCGAATTGGACAGGGGGAGCTTTCTTT. This encodes CASSPNWTGGAFF.

CDR3 protein: CASSLNYSPLHF. CDR3 sequence (DNA): TGTGCCAGCAGTTTGAACTATTCACCCCTCCACTTT. The chain uses TRBV12-3 or TRBV12-4 and TRBJ1-6; D not resolved. The CDR3 loop spans 12 amino acids. V was trimmed by 3 bases and J by 8 bases, leaving 5 bases between them.

V and J are TRBV3-1 (or the pseudogene TRBV3-2) and TRBJ1-6; D is unresolved. This CDR3 region has 14 residues. The germline V gene has CDR1 LGHDT and CDR2 YNNKEL (reference sequence). Trimming took 1 base from V and 6 from J, leaving 7 bases between them. CDR3 nucleotides: TGTGCCAGCAGCCAAGTAACTGGTAATTCACCCCTCCACTTT. It is translated as CASSQVTGNSPLHF.

V is TRBV11-2 and J is TRBJ1-2; 7 bases match TRBD1. The CDR3 totals 14 residues. V shed 5 bases and J 4 bases; nucleotides not matched to a gene: 7. Germline CDR1 reads SGHAT; CDR2 reads FQNNGV. As DNA, the CDR3 is TGTGCCAGCAGCGGGGACAGAATCGGCTATGGCTACACCTTC. Residues: CASSGDRIGYGYTF.

The rearrangement joins TRBV29-1 to TRBJ2-3; D possibly corresponds to TRBD2 (7 bases). Deletions cut 6 bases from V and 4 bases from J, with 20 bases between. The CDR3 contains 15 residues. The V gene's germline CDR1 is SQVTM and CDR2 ANQGSEA. The CDR3 spells CSVMTWGGLADTQYF. CDR3 nucleotide sequence: TGCAGCGTAATGACTTGGGGGGGGCTTGCAGATACGCAGTATTTT.

The rearrangement links TRBV18 to TRBJ1-1; D gene uncertain. Germline V gene sequence: CDR1 KGHSH, CDR2 LQKENI. The V end lost 0 bases, the J end lost 1 base, and 6 bases lay between the germline ends. This CDR3 is built from 14 residues. This chain's CDR3 is CASSPPEGNTEAFF. The CDR3 nucleotides are TGTGCCAGCTCACCACCGGAGGGGAACACTGAAGCTTTCTTT.

The V and J genes are TRBV3-1 (or the pseudogene TRBV3-2) and TRBJ2-1; 12 bases line up with TRBD2. V dropped 2 bases and J dropped 2; count of bases not matched to a gene: 4. CDR3 length equals 17 residues. Germline lookup yields CDR1 LGHDT and CDR2 YNNKEL (reference sequence). The CDR3 region is CASSQPRLAGAYNEQFF. In nucleotides, the CDR3 is TGTGCCAGCAGCCAACCGAGACTAGCGGGGGCCTACAATGAGCAGTTCTTC.

The J gene is TRBJ2-7, the V gene TRBV21-1; the table calls TRBD1, which could not be checked here. TRBV21-1 is a known pseudogene. The CDR3 has 17 amino acids. The CDR3 DNA reads TGTGCCAGCAACGAAAGGAATCGCCAAGACAGAACCTACGAGCAGTACTTC. Translation: CASNERNRQDRTYEQYF.

The table lists this clone with a count of one. The chain employs TRBV19 and TRBJ1-4, with 7 bases fitting TRBD1. The CDR3 extends over 16 amino acids. V was pared by 7 bases and J by 6 bases, with 14 bases of the junction left unmatched. Germline CDR1 is LNHDA and CDR2 is SQIVND (reference sequence). CDR3 region: CASTERDRRSYEKLFF. In DNA, the CDR3 is TGTGCCAGTACCGAACGGGACAGACGGAGCTATGAAAAACTGTTTTTT.

The chain links TRBV9 to TRBJ1-5; no clear D. Trimming cost V 0 bases and J 5 bases, with 9 bases left between them. Germline assignment: CDR1 SGDLS and CDR2 YYNGEE. The CDR3 covers 14 residues. CDR3 DNA: TGTGCCAGCAGCGTAGGGCCCGGGGATCAGCCCCAGCATTTT. It is translated as CASSVGPGDQPQHF.

This clone was seen a single time. V is TRBV19 and J is TRBJ2-4, with TRBD1 matching 8 bases. The germline CDR1 and CDR2 sequences are LNHDA and SQIVND (reference sequence). Unmatched junction bases numbered 13, after V lost 3 bases and J lost 0 bases. This CDR3 comprises 19 residues. CDR3 amino acids: CASSISDRGGHLAKNIQYF. For the CDR3, the DNA is TGTGCCAGTAGTATCTCCGACAGGGGCGGCCACCTAGCCAAAAACATTCAGTACTTC.

The chain is built from TRBV4-1 and TRBJ2-6; D is uncertain. CDR1 and CDR2 (germline): MGHRA, YSYEKL. The CDR3 spans 21 residues. The germline V and J ends were trimmed by 2 bases and 0 bases, with 23 bases remaining between them. The CDR3 DNA reads as TGCGCCAGCAGCCAAAAACTATTAGGCCAGCTCATAATCTCTGGGGCCAACGTCCTGACTTTC. It codes for CASSQKLLGQLIISGANVLTF.

The V and J genes are TRBV19 and TRBJ1-1; 10 nucleotides agree with TRBD1. V trimming: 6 bases; J trimming: 1 base; junction bases outside the gene matches: 5. Germline V gene lookup returns CDR1 LNHDA and CDR2 SQIVND (reference sequence). The CDR3 contains 15 residues. The CDR3 DNA follows: TGTGCCAGTAGACGACAGGGGGCGCGGAACACTGAAGCTTTCTTT. This translates into CASRRQGARNTEAFF.

The chain has TRBV28 and TRBJ1-2; 10 nucleotides line up with TRBD1. Looked up from germline, CDR1 is MDHEN and CDR2 is SYDVKM. The CDR3 loop spans 15 amino acids. Trimming took 6 bases from V and 3 from J; bases not matched to a gene: 7. The CDR3 coding sequence is TGTGCCAGCAGACGCCCCGGACAGGGGGACTATGGCTACACCTTC. This translates into CASRRPGQGDYGYTF.

The rearrangement uses TRBV2 and TRBJ2-7; D possibly corresponds to TRBD1 (5 bases). Germline V CDR1 and CDR2: SNHLY, FYNNEI. The CDR3 consists of 21 residues. Trimming left V 0 bases short and J 3 bases short, with 30 bases between. CDR3 in DNA: TGTGCCAGCAGTGAAGCCAATTATTTAATCGGACGAAGGACAAGACTCTACGAGCAGTACTTC. It specifies CASSEANYLIGRRTRLYEQYF.

V is TRBV7-9 and J is TRBJ1-2, with unresolved D. The CDR3 has 15 amino acids. Trimming took off 5 bases at V and 2 bases at J, with 15 bases between the two ends. The germline gives CDR1 SEHNR, CDR2 FQNEAQ (reference sequence). The CDR3 DNA sequence: TGTGCCAGCAGCCTGAGCAGCGAAACGAACTATGGCTACACCTTC. Translation gives CASSLSSETNYGYTF.

This clone occurred once. The chain links TRBV10-1 to TRBJ2-3, with D possibly matching TRBD2 (6 bases). Germline values: CDR1 WNHNN, CDR2 SYGVQD (reference sequence). V was cut by 5 bases and J by 2 bases, with 17 bases left in between. The CDR3 totals 16 residues. The CDR3 reads CASSTTWRGDTDTQYF. The CDR3 DNA sequence: TGCGCCAGCAGTACTACGTGGAGGGGCGACACAGATACGCAGTATTTT.

The genes are TRBV18 and TRBJ2-7, with 7 nucleotides matching TRBD1. CDR1 KGHSH and CDR2 LQKENI come from the germline V gene. The length of the CDR3 is 16 residues. After removal of 1 base from V and 2 bases from J, the junction contained 8 bases not matched to a gene. CDR3 sequence reads: CASSPRGQRGPYEQYF. The CDR3 coding sequence is TGTGCCAGCTCACCACGGGGACAGAGAGGACCCTACGAGCAGTACTTC.

The chain carries TRBV5-4 and TRBJ2-6, with 8 bases that match TRBD1. Germline CDR1 is SGHNT and CDR2 is YYREEE (reference sequence). The V gene end was trimmed by 3 bases and the J gene end by 1 base; junction bases not matched to a gene: 6. This CDR3 has 17 amino acids. CDR3 DNA: TGTGCCAGCAGCTCACGGACAGGGTCGTCTGGGGCCAACGTCCTGACTTTC. Its translation: CASSSRTGSSGANVLTF.